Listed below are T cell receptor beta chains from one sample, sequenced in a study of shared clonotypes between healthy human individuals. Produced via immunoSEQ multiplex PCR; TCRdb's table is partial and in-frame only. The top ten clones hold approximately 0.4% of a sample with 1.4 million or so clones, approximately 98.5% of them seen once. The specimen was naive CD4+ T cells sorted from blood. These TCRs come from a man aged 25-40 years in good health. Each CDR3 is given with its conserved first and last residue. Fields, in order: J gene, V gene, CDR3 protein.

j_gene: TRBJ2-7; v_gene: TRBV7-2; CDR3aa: CASSLGREGNEQYF
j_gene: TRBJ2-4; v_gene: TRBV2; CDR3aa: CASSETSGSSNIQYF
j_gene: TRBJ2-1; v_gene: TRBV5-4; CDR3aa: CASSPRLAGEQFF
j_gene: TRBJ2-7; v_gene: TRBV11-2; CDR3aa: CASSRTGVSYEQYF
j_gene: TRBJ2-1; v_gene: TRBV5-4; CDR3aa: CASSLVPYVSEQFF
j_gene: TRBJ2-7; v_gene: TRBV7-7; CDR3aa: CASSLRQGREYEQYF
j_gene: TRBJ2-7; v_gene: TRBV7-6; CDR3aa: CASSRGGQGFSYEQYF
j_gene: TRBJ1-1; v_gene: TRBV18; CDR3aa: CASSQDRANTEAFF
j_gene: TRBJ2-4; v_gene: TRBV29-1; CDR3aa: CSVGGRLGQNIQYF
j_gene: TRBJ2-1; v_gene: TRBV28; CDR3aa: CASSPGTTYNEQFF
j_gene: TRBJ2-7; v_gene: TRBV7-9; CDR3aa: CASSFGPLGEQYF
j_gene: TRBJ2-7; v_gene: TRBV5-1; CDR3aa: CASSPGLAGDWEQYF
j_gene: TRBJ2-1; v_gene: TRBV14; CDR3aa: CASSQPAGVPRSGNEQFF
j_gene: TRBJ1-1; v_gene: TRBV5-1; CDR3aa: CASSLQGETEAFF
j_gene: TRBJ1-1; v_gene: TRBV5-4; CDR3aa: CASSSRPSEAFF
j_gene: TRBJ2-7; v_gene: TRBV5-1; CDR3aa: CASSPAGTQTYEQYF
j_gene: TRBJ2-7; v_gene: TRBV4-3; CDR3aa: CASSQDLRGNSYEQYF
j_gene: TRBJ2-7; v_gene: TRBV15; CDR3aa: CATSRDQGAHYEQYF
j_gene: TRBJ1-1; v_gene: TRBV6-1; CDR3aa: CASSEVGLDTEAFF
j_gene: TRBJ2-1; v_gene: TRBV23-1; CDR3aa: CASSQRVGVPYNEQFF
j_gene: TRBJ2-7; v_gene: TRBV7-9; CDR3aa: CASSLSLAGVGGYEQYF
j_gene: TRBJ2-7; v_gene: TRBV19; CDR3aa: CASSIGGGTYEQYF